This TCR beta chain was profiled in a study of blood T cell repertoires in COVID-19. At the level of the study: PBMCs, B-cell-depleted T cells, or T cells provided the cDNA or gDNA that made up the material.

The protocol was immunoSEQ multiplex PCR, while the TCRdb copy is restricted to in-frame clones and leaves out a portion. The data show approximately 97,000 clones, with 70% to 90% seen just once and under 2.5% held by the top ten. J lost 1 base, V lost 4 bases, and 2 bases had no gene match. This CDR3 has 14 residues. Germline-derived CDR1 and CDR2 are ENHRY and SYGVKD. The chain is built from TRBV10-3 and TRBJ2-5; 8 bases map to TRBD1. The receptor comes from a man aged 50 to 60 with active COVID-19. The sequenced sample consisted of peripheral blood. This CDR3 reads CAISAGQGQETQYF. The DNA for the CDR3 is TGTGCCATCAGTGCTGGACAGGGCCAAGAGACCCAGTACTTC.